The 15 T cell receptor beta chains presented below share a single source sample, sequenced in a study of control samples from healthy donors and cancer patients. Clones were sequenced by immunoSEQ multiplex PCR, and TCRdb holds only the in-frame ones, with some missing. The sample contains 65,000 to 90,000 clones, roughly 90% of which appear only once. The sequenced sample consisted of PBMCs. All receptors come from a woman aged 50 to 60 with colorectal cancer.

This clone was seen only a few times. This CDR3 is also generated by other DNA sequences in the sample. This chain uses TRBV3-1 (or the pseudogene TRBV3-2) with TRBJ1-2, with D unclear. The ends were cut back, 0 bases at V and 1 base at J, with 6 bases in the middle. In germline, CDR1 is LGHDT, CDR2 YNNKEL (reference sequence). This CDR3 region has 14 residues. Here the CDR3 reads CASSQEGGNYGYTF. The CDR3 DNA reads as TGTGCCAGCAGCCAAGAAGGAGGTAACTATGGCTACACCTTC.

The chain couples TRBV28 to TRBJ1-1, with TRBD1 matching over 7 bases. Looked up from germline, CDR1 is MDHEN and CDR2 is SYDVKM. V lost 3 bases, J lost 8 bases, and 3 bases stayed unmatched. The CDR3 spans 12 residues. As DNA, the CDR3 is TGTGCCAGCAGTTTCCGGGACAGAGAAGCTTTCTTT. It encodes CASSFRDREAFF.

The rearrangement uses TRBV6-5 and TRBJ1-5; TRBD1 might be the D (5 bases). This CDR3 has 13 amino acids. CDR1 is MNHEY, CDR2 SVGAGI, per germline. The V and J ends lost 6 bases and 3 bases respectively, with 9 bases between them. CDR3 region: CASRKQVNQPQHF. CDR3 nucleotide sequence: TGTGCCAGCAGGAAACAGGTCAATCAGCCCCAGCATTTT.

CDR3 residues: CASSQLGDLAGEQFF. CDR3 sequence (DNA): TGTGCCAGCAGCCAACTAGGGGACCTCGCGGGAGAGCAGTTCTTC. The V and J genes are TRBV3-1 (or the pseudogene TRBV3-2) and TRBJ2-1; the D gene is possibly TRBD2 (6 bases). CDR1 LGHDT and CDR2 YNNKEL come from the germline V gene (reference sequence). Trimming left V 2 bases short and J 10 bases short, with 18 bases between. The CDR3 has 15 residues.

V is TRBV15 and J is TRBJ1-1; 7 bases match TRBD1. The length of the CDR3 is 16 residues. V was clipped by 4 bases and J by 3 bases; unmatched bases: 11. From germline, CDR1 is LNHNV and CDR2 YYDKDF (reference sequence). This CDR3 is CATSKAQGMVDTEAFF. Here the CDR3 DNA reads TGTGCCACCAGCAAAGCACAGGGGATGGTAGACACTGAAGCTTTCTTT.

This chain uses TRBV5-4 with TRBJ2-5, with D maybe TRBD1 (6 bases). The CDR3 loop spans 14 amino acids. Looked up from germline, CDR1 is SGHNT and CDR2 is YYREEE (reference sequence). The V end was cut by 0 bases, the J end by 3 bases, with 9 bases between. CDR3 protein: CASSLEDRKETQYF. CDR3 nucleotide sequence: TGTGCCAGCAGCTTGGAGGACAGAAAAGAGACCCAGTACTTC.

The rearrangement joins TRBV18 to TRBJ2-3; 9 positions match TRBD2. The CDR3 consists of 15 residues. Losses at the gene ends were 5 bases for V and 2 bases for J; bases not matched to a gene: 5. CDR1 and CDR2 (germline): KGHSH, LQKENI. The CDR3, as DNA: TGTGCCAGCTCAACGCGGGGGGGAAACACAGATACGCAGTATTTT. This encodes CASSTRGGNTDTQYF.

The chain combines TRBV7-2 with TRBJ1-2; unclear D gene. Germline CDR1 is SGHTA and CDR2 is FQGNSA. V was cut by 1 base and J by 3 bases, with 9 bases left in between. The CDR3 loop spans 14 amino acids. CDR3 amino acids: CASSLVLGDYGYTF. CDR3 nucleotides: TGTGCCAGCAGCTTAGTTCTGGGAGACTATGGCTACACCTTC. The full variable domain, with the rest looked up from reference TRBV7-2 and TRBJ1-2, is GAGVSQSPSNKVTEKGKDVELRCDPISGHTALYWYRQSLGQGLEFLIYFQGNSAPDKSGLPSDRFSAERTGGSVSTLTIQRTQQEDSAVYLCASSLVLGDYGYTFGSGTRLTVV.

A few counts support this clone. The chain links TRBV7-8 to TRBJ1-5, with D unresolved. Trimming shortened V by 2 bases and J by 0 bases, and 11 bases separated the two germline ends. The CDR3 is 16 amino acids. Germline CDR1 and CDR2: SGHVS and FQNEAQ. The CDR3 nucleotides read TGTGCCAGCAGCTTATTACCCGGAAATAGCAATCAGCCCCAGCATTTT. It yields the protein CASSLLPGNSNQPQHF.

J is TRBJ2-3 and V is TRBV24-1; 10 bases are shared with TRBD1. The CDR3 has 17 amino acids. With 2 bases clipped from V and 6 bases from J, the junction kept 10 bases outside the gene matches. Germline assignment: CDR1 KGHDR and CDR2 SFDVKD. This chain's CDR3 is CATSDSPGQGNHDTQYF. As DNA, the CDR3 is TGTGCCACCAGTGATTCTCCGGGACAGGGGAATCATGATACGCAGTATTTT.

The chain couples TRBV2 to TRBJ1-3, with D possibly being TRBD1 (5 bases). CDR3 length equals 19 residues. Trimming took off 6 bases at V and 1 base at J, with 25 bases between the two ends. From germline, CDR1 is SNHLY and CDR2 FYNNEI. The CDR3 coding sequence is TGTGCCAGCAGGGGTTACAGGAATCCGAATGGACGGTCTGGAAACACCATATATTTT. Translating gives CASRGYRNPNGRSGNTIYF.

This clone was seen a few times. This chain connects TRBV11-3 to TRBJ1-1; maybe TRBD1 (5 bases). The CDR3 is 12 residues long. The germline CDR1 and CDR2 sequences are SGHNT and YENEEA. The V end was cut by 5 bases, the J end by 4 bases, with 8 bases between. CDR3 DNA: TGTGCCAGCAGCACAAGGGGCACTGAAGCTTTCTTT. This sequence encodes CASSTRGTEAFF.

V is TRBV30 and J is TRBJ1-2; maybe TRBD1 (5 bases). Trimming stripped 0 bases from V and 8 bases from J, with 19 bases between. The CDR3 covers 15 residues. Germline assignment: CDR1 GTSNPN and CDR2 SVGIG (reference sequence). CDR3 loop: CAWSVPATGLFGYTF. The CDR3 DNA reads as TGTGCCTGGAGTGTTCCGGCCACGGGGCTCTTCGGCTACACCTTC.

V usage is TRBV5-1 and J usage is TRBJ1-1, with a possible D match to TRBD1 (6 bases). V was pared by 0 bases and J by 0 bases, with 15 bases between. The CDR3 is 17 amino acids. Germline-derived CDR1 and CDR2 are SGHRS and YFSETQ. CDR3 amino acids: CASSLAWAGVLNTEAFF. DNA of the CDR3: TGCGCCAGCAGCTTGGCCTGGGCAGGGGTACTGAACACTGAAGCTTTCTTT.

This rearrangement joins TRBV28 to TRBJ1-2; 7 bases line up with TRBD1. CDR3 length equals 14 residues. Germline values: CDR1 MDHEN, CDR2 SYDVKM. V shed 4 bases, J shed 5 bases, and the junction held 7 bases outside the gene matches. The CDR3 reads CASSSGQQEYGYTF. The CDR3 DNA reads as TGTGCCAGCAGTTCGGGACAGCAGGAATATGGCTACACCTTC.